This T cell receptor (beta chain) was sequenced in a study of preoperative IRX-2 immunotherapy in early breast cancer. The CDR3 has 14 residues. V lost 3 bases and J lost 0, with 8 bases in between. Germline loops: CDR1 SGHNT, CDR2 YENEEA. Assay: immunoSEQ multiplex PCR; the TCRdb copy retains only in-frame clones and omits some. This table has about 7,700 clones, around 80% appearing once. As to treatment: preoperative locoregional IRX-2 cytokine immunotherapy. This phase Ib study tested locoregional IRX-2 cytokine immunotherapy given before surgery. The V and J genes are TRBV11-3 and TRBJ1-2; D is unclear. The sample consisted of tumor tissue, taken after IRX-2 immunotherapy. The receptor's source is a human donor with breast cancer. CDR3 sequence reads: CASSLLQANYGYTF. CDR3 in DNA: TGTGCCAGCAGCTTGCTACAAGCTAACTATGGCTACACCTTC.